A selection of T cell receptor beta chains follows, all from one sample in a study of blood T cell repertoires in COVID-19. Sequencing used immunoSEQ multiplex PCR; TCRdb keeps in-frame clones, though not all of them. This sample has some 250,000 clones, with 86% found just once. Sequencing was done on a sample of peripheral blood. Receptor source: a young woman who had recovered from COVID-19. The CDR3 runs from the conserved cysteine through the conserved F or W. Each record gives: CDR3 DNA, CDR3 protein, V gene, J gene, clone size, D gene. The D gene is left open where the match is weak. The size field is filled for only some rows; it gives once, few, many or a size class.

DNA: TGTGCCAGCTCACCCATGCTGTCGGGACAGGGGACTGAAGCTTTCTTT
CDR3: CASSPMLSGQGTEAFF
V: TRBV18
J: TRBJ1-1
size: NA
D: TRBD1

DNA: TGTGCCTGGAGTGTAGGGGCCCCCTTCGATGGCTACACCTTC
CDR3: CAWSVGAPFDGYTF
V: TRBV30
J: TRBJ1-2
size: NA
D: NA

DNA: TGTGCCAGCAGCTTGGGGGGGACAGCTACTATGACCCTCCACTTT
CDR3: CASSLGGTATMTLHF
V: TRBV5-4
J: TRBJ1-6
size: NA
D: TRBD1

DNA: TGTGCCACCAGCAGAGATCCTCTTAAGTGGGCGGGGGGCATCACAGATACGCAGTATTTT
CDR3: CATSRDPLKWAGGITDTQYF
V: TRBV15
J: TRBJ2-3
size: NA
D: TRBD2

DNA: TGTGCCAGCAGTGACCGATCAGGTACCCAAGAGACCCAGTACTTC
CDR3: CASSDRSGTQETQYF
V: TRBV2
J: TRBJ2-5
size: NA
D: NA

DNA: TGTGCCTGGAGAGGGACAGGGGCCCATCAGCCCCAGCATTTT
CDR3: CAWRGTGAHQPQHF
V: TRBV30
J: TRBJ1-5
size: once
D: TRBD1

DNA: TGTGCCTGGAGGGTACGAGGCCATGATTACAATGAGCAGTTCTTC
CDR3: CAWRVRGHDYNEQFF
V: TRBV30
J: TRBJ2-1
size: NA
D: NA

DNA: TGTGCCAGCAGCAGGCAGGGTAATGAAAAACTGTTTTTT
CDR3: CASSRQGNEKLFF
V: TRBV7-2
J: TRBJ1-4
size: NA
D: NA

DNA: TGTGCCAGCAGCTTGGCTGGGGAGGGAGCGTTTGGCTACACCTTC
CDR3: CASSLAGEGAFGYTF
V: TRBV5-4
J: TRBJ1-2
size: once
D: NA

DNA: TGTGCCATCAGTGAATCAGGGGATGGCAATCAGCCCCAGCATTTT
CDR3: CAISESGDGNQPQHF
V: TRBV10-3
J: TRBJ1-5
size: NA
D: NA

DNA: TGTGCCAGCAGCCCCTCAGGTGGTCATGGCTACACCTTC
CDR3: CASSPSGGHGYTF
V: TRBV5-4
J: TRBJ1-2
size: NA
D: NA

DNA: TGTGCCAGCTCACCAAGACTAGCGGGGGGTCCCACCACAGATACGCAGTATTTT
CDR3: CASSPRLAGGPTTDTQYF
V: TRBV18
J: TRBJ2-3
size: NA
D: TRBD2

DNA: TGCGCCAGCAGCCAAGGGGACAGGGAATATCAGCCCCAGCATTTT
CDR3: CASSQGDREYQPQHF
V: TRBV4-1
J: TRBJ1-5
size: NA
D: TRBD1

DNA: TGTGCCAGCAGTTTGCGGCAGGGGTCCAATCAGCCCCAGCATTTT
CDR3: CASSLRQGSNQPQHF
V: TRBV27
J: TRBJ1-5
size: NA
D: NA

DNA: TGTGCCAGCAGCTTAGCCTCTAGCGGGTGGGCCTCTAGCACAGATACGCAGTATTTT
CDR3: CASSLASSGWASSTDTQYF
V: TRBV11-1
J: TRBJ2-3
size: NA
D: TRBD2

DNA: TGTGCCAGCAACCACGCAGGGGTAGCTTATGAGACCCAGTACTTC
CDR3: CASNHAGVAYETQYF
V: TRBV6-5
J: TRBJ2-5
size: NA
D: NA

DNA: TGCGCCAGCAGCCAAGGTAGGGGGCGCTACGAGCAGTACTTC
CDR3: CASSQGRGRYEQYF
V: TRBV4-3
J: TRBJ2-7
size: NA
D: TRBD1

DNA: TGTGCCTGGAGTGTAGCAGGTCAGAAGTATAGCAATCAGCCCCAGCATTTT
CDR3: CAWSVAGQKYSNQPQHF
V: TRBV30
J: TRBJ1-5
size: NA
D: NA

DNA: TGTGCCAGCAACAAAGGGGATCAGCCCCAGCATTTT
CDR3: CASNKGDQPQHF
V: TRBV12-3/TRBV12-4
J: TRBJ1-5
size: few
D: NA

DNA: TGCAGCGTTGATGCGGGAAAACTGTTTTTT
CDR3: CSVDAGKLFF
V: TRBV29-1
J: TRBJ1-4
size: NA
D: NA

DNA: TGTGCCAGCAGCCGGGGACTGCTTAGGGATTACGAGCAGTACTTC
CDR3: CASSRGLLRDYEQYF
V: TRBV7-2
J: TRBJ2-7
size: NA
D: NA

DNA: TGTGCCAGCAGGGGACAGCTCTATGGCTACACCTTC
CDR3: CASRGQLYGYTF
V: TRBV6-5
J: TRBJ1-2
size: NA
D: TRBD1

DNA: TGTGCCAGTAGTATAATCAGGGGCCATCTTAACACCGGGGAGCTGTTTTTT
CDR3: CASSIIRGHLNTGELFF
V: TRBV19
J: TRBJ2-2
size: NA
D: NA

DNA: TGTGCCAGCTCACCCATATACGGGGACACATCCTACGAGCAGTACTTC
CDR3: CASSPIYGDTSYEQYF
V: TRBV18
J: TRBJ2-7
size: NA
D: NA

DNA: TGCGCCAGCAGCTTGGGCTCGGGGAGGGGGCAAGAGACCCAGTACTTC
CDR3: CASSLGSGRGQETQYF
V: TRBV5-1
J: TRBJ2-5
size: NA
D: NA

DNA: TGCGCCACCCAGCGACTAGCAATACAAGAGACCCAGTACTTC
CDR3: CATQRLAIQETQYF
V: TRBV10-2
J: TRBJ2-5
size: NA
D: TRBD2

DNA: TGTGCCAGCAGTTTTAGGGGGTCGGGTGAAGCTTTCTTT
CDR3: CASSFRGSGEAFF
V: TRBV6-5
J: TRBJ1-1
size: NA
D: NA

DNA: TGTGCCAGCAGCCCGACTAGCAGGATAGATACGCAGTATTTT
CDR3: CASSPTSRIDTQYF
V: TRBV3-1/TRBV3-2
J: TRBJ2-3
size: few
D: TRBD2

DNA: TGTGCCAGCCAGCGAAGTACAGGGAGCCAAGAGACCCAGTACTTC
CDR3: CASQRSTGSQETQYF
V: TRBV18
J: TRBJ2-5
size: NA
D: NA

DNA: TGTGCCAGCAGTCCCCTACTAGGGTTCTCCGGGGAGCTGTTTTTT
CDR3: CASSPLLGFSGELFF
V: TRBV6-5
J: TRBJ2-2
size: once
D: NA

DNA: TGTGCCAGCAGCCCTGGGACTAGCGGGGGGGCTTGGGAGACCCAGTACTTC
CDR3: CASSPGTSGGAWETQYF
V: TRBV7-7
J: TRBJ2-5
size: NA
D: TRBD2

DNA: TGTGCCAGCAGCCACACCGGGACTCGCCAAGAGACCCAGTACTTC
CDR3: CASSHTGTRQETQYF
V: TRBV14
J: TRBJ2-5
size: NA
D: NA

DNA: TGTGCCAGCAGACCCCGGGGGGCAGGGGCAGATACGCAGTATTTT
CDR3: CASRPRGAGADTQYF
V: TRBV6-5
J: TRBJ2-3
size: NA
D: NA

DNA: TGTGCCAGCAGTGGCCCTCGGGGGGTATGGAACACCGGGGAGCTGTTTTTT
CDR3: CASSGPRGVWNTGELFF
V: TRBV6-1
J: TRBJ2-2
size: NA
D: TRBD2

DNA: TGTGCCAGCGACACAAAGACCCACTGGGACACTGAAGCTTTCTTT
CDR3: CASDTKTHWDTEAFF
V: TRBV6-5
J: TRBJ1-1
size: NA
D: NA

DNA: TGCGCCAGCAGCCAACCTGGGGACAGACCGAACACTGAAGCTTTCTTT
CDR3: CASSQPGDRPNTEAFF
V: TRBV4-1
J: TRBJ1-1
size: NA
D: TRBD1

DNA: TGTGCCAGCAGCTTAAGACTACGGGACTCTTACGAGCAGTACTTC
CDR3: CASSLRLRDSYEQYF
V: TRBV5-5
J: TRBJ2-7
size: NA
D: NA

DNA: TGTGCCAGCAGTTTAGGGGGGGCGAAGGGGGAGACCCAGTACTTC
CDR3: CASSLGGAKGETQYF
V: TRBV27
J: TRBJ2-5
size: NA
D: NA

DNA: TGTGCCAGCAGATCGACAGGGCAATTTACGGAGACCCAGTACTTC
CDR3: CASRSTGQFTETQYF
V: TRBV2
J: TRBJ2-5
size: few
D: TRBD1

DNA: TGTGCCAGTCGGACTCAAGAGCACTCACCCCTCCACTTT
CDR3: CASRTQEHSPLHF
V: TRBV12-3/TRBV12-4
J: TRBJ1-6
size: NA
D: NA

DNA: TGTGCCAGCAGTGACCCTAGCGGGGCGAACAATGAGCAGTTCTTC
CDR3: CASSDPSGANNEQFF
V: TRBV2
J: TRBJ2-1
size: NA
D: TRBD2

DNA: TGTGCCAGCAGCCAAGAGACTAGCGGGGGGATCTTCTCCTACGAGCAGTACTTC
CDR3: CASSQETSGGIFSYEQYF
V: TRBV3-1/TRBV3-2
J: TRBJ2-7
size: NA
D: TRBD2

DNA: TGTGCCACCTTAGCGGGGGGGCCCTACAATGAGCAGTTCTTC
CDR3: CATLAGGPYNEQFF
V: TRBV7-9
J: TRBJ2-1
size: NA
D: TRBD2

DNA: TGTGCCAGCAGCTTTTTGGGGGGGGGCGGAGAGACCCAGTACTTC
CDR3: CASSFLGGGGETQYF
V: TRBV5-4
J: TRBJ2-5
size: NA
D: NA

DNA: TGTGCCAGCGGACTGGACAGGGCCAATGAAGCTTTCTTT
CDR3: CASGLDRANEAFF
V: TRBV6-5
J: TRBJ1-1
size: few
D: TRBD1

DNA: TGCAGTGCTAGTATAGGGGGCCGTGAGCAGTTCTTC
CDR3: CSASIGGREQFF
V: TRBV20-1
J: TRBJ2-1
size: NA
D: TRBD1

DNA: TGTGCCAGCAACACGGGACAGGCGAACACTGAAGCTTTCTTT
CDR3: CASNTGQANTEAFF
V: TRBV3-1/TRBV3-2
J: TRBJ1-1
size: NA
D: TRBD1

DNA: TGTGCCAGCAGCTGGGTAGCGGGGGTTCAAGAGACCCAGTACTTC
CDR3: CASSWVAGVQETQYF
V: TRBV7-2
J: TRBJ2-5
size: once
D: TRBD2

DNA: TGTGCCAGCAGTGCCCAGGGTTGGTATGGCTACACCTTC
CDR3: CASSAQGWYGYTF
V: TRBV12-3/TRBV12-4
J: TRBJ1-2
size: NA
D: NA